The clone carrying this T cell receptor beta chain was seen more than once but under ten times. Trimming stripped 3 bases from V and 0 bases from J, with 12 bases between. Germline lookup yields CDR1 SEHNR and CDR2 FQNEAQ (reference sequence). The CDR3 is made up of 15 amino acids. This entry is derived from a study of control samples from healthy donors and cancer patients. Generated by immunoSEQ multiplex PCR, the TCRdb table keeps only in-frame clones and is missing some. The sample gives over 100,000 clones, about 92% of which show up once; 2% to 2.5% is in the top ten. Material for sequencing was blood. The J gene is TRBJ2-7, the V gene TRBV7-9; tentative D call: TRBD2 (6 bases). This TCR derives from a woman between 45 and 65 years old in good health. CDR3 sequence (DNA): TGTGCCAGCAGCTTTGCAGAGGAGGGCTCCTACGAGCAGTACTTC. It is translated as CASSFAEEGSYEQYF.